This entry lists 7 T cell receptor beta chains sequenced from one sample in a study of blood T cell repertoires in COVID-19. Clones were sequenced by immunoSEQ multiplex PCR, and TCRdb holds only the in-frame ones, with some missing. The table has 300,000 to 400,000 clones, around 87% seen once. Material: peripheral blood. All receptors derive from a woman in her sixties with COVID-19, enrolled during active disease.

The J gene is TRBJ1-5, the V gene TRBV28; 7 bases map to TRBD1. Looked up from germline, CDR1 is MDHEN and CDR2 is SYDVKM. Trimming at V came to 9 bases and at J to 7 bases, leaving 6 bases not matched to a gene. The length of the CDR3 is 12 residues. In nucleotides, the CDR3 is TGTGCCAGTCCGACAGGGATGCAGCCCCAGCATTTT. Translated: CASPTGMQPQHF.

J is TRBJ2-1 and V is TRBV5-4, with 15 positions matching TRBD2. Trimming took 3 bases from V and 10 from J; bases not matched to a gene: 8. CDR3 length: 16 residues. Germline CDR1 and CDR2: SGHNT and YYREEE (reference sequence). Written as DNA, the CDR3 is TGTGCCAGCAGCTCCGGACTAGCGGGGGGGCCCAGAGAGCAGTTCTTC. This sequence encodes CASSSGLAGGPREQFF.

This chain joins TRBV28 and TRBJ1-2; D is unclear. The CDR3 spans 11 residues. Trimming took 3 bases from V and 8 from J, leaving 7 bases between them. Germline V gene lookup returns CDR1 MDHEN and CDR2 SYDVKM. The CDR3 protein is CASSLGRGYTF. CDR3 coding DNA: TGTGCCAGCAGTTTGGGGAGGGGCTACACCTTC.

The V call is TRBV18, the J call TRBJ2-1, with 7 bases matching TRBD1. The germline V gene has CDR1 KGHSH and CDR2 LQKENI. This CDR3 comprises 19 residues. With V trimmed by 2 bases and J by 0 bases, 13 bases remained unmatched. The CDR3 loop reads CASSPKSTIGGFSYNEQFF. The CDR3 bases are TGTGCCAGCTCACCAAAGTCCACGATAGGGGGCTTCTCCTACAATGAGCAGTTCTTC. The full variable domain, rest sourced from reference TRBV18 and TRBJ2-1, is NAGVMQNPRHLVRRRGQEARLRCSPMKGHSHVYWYRQLPEEGLKFMVYLQKENIIDESGMPKERFSAEFPKEGPSILRIQQVVRGDSAAYFCASSPKSTIGGFSYNEQFFGPGTRLTVL.

With respect to this clone: One end of the junction fails to match germline, which may point to a read error. This chain uses TRBV6-5 with TRBJ2-5, with 10 bases fitting TRBD2. The CDR3 sequence is 11 residues long. Germline assignment: CDR1 MNHEY and CDR2 SVGAGI. The CDR3 sequence is CASSSSGGLNF. In nucleotides, the CDR3 is TGTGCCAGCAGTTCTAGCGGGGGACTCAACTTC.

The J gene is TRBJ2-5, the V gene TRBV5-8; weak D call: TRBD2 (5 bases). V was shortened by 0 bases and J by 5 bases, with 23 bases between the two germline ends. This CDR3 contains 18 residues. Germline values: CDR1 SGHTS, CDR2 YDEGEE. The CDR3 sequence is CASSLGETSDPRGETQYF. Written as DNA, the CDR3 is TGTGCCAGCAGCTTGGGTGAAACCTCTGACCCCAGAGGGGAGACCCAGTACTTC.

V and J are TRBV28 and TRBJ2-7, with TRBD2 matching over 13 bases. The CDR3 covers 13 residues. V shed 4 bases, J shed 9 bases, and the junction held 3 bases outside the gene matches. Germline CDR1 reads MDHEN; CDR2 reads SYDVKM. CDR3 sequence: CASSSGTSGAQYF. The CDR3 bases are TGTGCCAGCAGTTCCGGGACTAGCGGGGCGCAGTACTTC.